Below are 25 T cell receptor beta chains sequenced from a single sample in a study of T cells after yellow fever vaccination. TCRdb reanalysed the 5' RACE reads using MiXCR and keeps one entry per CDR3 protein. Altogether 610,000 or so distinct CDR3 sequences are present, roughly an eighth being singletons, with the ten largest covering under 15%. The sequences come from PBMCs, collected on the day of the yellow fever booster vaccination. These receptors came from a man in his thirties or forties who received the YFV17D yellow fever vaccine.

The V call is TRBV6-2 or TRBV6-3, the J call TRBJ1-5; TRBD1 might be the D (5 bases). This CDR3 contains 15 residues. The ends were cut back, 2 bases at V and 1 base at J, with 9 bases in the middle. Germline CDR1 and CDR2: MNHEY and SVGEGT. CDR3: CASSYPGLSNQPQHF. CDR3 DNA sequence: TGTGCCAGCAGTTACCCAGGGTTAAGCAATCAGCCCCAGCATTTT.

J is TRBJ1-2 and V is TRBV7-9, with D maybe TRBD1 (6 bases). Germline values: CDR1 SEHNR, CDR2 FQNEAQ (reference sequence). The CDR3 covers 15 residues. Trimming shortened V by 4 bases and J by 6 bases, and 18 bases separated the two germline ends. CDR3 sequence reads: CASSSPGIRTDGYTF. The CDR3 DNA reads TGTGCCAGCAGCTCCCCCGGCATCAGGACAGATGGCTACACCTTC.

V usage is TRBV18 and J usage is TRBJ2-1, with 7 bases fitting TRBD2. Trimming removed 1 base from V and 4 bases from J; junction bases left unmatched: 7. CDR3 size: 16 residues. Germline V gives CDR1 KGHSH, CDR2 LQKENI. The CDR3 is CASSPLSLAEYNEQFF. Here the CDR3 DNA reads TGTGCCAGCTCACCACTTAGCCTAGCGGAGTACAATGAGCAGTTCTTC.

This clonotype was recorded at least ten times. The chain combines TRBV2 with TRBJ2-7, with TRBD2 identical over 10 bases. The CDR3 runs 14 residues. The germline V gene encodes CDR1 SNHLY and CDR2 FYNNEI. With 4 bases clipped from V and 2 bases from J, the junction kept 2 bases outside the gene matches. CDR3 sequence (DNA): TGTGCCAGCAGTGGGACTAGCGGAACCTACGAGCAGTACTTC. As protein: CASSGTSGTYEQYF.

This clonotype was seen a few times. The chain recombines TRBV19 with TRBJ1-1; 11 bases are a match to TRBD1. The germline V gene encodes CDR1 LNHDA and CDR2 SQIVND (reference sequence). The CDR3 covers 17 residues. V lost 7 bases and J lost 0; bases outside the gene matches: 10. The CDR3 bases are TGTGCCAGTACCCTAGGGACAGGGGGTCGCATGAACACTGAAGCTTTCTTT. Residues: CASTLGTGGRMNTEAFF.

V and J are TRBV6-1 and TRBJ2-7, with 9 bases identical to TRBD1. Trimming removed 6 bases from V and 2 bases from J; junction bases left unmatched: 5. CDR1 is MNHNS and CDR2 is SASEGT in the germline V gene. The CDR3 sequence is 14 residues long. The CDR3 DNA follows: TGTGCCAGCAGAGGGACAGGGCCTGCCTACGAGCAGTACTTC. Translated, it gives CASRGTGPAYEQYF.

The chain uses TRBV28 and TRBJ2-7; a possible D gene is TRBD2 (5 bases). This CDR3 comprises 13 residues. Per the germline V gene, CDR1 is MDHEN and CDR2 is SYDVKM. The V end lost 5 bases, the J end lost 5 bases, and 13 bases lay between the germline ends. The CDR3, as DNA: TGTGCCAGCAGTATCGGTCGGGAAAACGAGCAGTACTTC. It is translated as CASSIGRENEQYF.

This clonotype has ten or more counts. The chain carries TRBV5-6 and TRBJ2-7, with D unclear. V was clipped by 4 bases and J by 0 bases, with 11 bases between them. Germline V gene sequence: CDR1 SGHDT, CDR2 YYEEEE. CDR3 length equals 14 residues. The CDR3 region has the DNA TGTGCCAGCAGCCGGACGTGGAGCTCCTACGAGCAGTACTTC. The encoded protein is CASSRTWSSYEQYF.

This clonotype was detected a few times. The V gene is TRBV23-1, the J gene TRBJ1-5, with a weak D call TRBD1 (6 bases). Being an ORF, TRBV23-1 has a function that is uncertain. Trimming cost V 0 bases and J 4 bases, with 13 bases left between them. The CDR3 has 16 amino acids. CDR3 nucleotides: TGCGCCAGCAGTCAATCTGGCCAGGGGAATAATCAGCCCCAGCATTTT. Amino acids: CASSQSGQGNNQPQHF.

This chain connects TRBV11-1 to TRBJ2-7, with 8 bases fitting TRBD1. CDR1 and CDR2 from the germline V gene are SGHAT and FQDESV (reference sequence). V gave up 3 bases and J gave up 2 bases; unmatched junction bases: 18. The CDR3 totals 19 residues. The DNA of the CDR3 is TGTGCCAGCAGCTTTCTCGGCAGGGGGCCCGATACTATGACCTACGAGCAGTACTTC. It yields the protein CASSFLGRGPDTMTYEQYF.

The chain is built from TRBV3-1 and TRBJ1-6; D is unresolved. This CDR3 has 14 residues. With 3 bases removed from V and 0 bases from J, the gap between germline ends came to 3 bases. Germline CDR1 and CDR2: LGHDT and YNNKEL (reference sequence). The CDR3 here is CASSQSSYNSPLHF. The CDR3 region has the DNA TGTGCCAGCAGCCAGAGCTCCTATAATTCACCCCTCCACTTT.

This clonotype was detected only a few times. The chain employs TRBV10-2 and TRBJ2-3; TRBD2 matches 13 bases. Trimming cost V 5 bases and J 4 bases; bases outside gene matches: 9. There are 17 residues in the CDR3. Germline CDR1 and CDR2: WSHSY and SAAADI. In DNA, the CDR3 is TGCGCCAGCAGTCGGACTAGCGGGAGTTCGTTTCCAGATACGCAGTATTTT. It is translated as CASSRTSGSSFPDTQYF.

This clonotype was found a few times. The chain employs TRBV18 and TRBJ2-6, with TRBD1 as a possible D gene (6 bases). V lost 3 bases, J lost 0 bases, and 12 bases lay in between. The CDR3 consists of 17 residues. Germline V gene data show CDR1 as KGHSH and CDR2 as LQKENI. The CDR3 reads CASSPGGPHSGANVLTF. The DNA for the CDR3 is TGTGCCAGCTCACCTGGGGGCCCCCACTCTGGGGCCAACGTCCTGACTTTC.

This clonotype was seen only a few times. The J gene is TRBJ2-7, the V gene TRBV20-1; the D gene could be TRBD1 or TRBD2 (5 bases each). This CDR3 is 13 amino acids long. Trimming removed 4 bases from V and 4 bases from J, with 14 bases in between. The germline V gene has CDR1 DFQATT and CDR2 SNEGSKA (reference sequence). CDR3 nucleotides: TGCAGTGCTATAAGGGACCCGCCATACGAGCAGTACTTC. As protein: CSAIRDPPYEQYF.

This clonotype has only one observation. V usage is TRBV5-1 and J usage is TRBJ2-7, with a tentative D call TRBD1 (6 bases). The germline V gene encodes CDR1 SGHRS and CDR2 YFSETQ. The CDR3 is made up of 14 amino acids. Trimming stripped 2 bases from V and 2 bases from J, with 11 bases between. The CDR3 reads CASSLNTGPYEQYF. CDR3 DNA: TGCGCCAGCAGCTTAAATACAGGGCCCTACGAGCAGTACTTC.

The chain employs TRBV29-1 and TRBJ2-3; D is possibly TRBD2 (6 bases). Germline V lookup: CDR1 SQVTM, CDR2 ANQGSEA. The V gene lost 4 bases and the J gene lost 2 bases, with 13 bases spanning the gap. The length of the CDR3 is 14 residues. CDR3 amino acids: CSVGVAAITDTQYF. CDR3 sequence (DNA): TGCAGCGTTGGGGTAGCGGCGATCACAGATACGCAGTATTTT.

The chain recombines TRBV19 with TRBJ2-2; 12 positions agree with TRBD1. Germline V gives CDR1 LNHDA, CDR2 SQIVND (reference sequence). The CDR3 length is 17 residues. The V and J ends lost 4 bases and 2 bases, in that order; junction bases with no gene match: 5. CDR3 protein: CASSKLGQGANTGELFF. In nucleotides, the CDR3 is TGTGCCAGTAGTAAGCTGGGACAGGGGGCAAACACCGGGGAGCTGTTTTTT.

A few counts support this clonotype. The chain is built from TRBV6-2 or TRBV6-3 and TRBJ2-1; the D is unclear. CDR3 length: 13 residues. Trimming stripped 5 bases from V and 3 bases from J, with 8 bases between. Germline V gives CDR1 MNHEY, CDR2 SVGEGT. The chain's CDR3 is CASSQDNYNEQFF. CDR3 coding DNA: TGTGCCAGCAGTCAAGACAACTACAATGAGCAGTTCTTC.

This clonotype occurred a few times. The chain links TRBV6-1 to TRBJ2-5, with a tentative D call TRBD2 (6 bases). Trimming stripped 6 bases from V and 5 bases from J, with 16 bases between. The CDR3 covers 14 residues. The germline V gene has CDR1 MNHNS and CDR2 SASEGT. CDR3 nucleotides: TGTGCCAGCAGACGGGAGCCGGGAGAGGAGACCCAGTACTTC. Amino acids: CASRREPGEETQYF.

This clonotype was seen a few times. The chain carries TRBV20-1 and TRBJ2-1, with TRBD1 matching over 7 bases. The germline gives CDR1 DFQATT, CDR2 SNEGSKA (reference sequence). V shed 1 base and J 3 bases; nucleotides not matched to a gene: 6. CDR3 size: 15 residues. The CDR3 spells CSARGANRGYNEQFF. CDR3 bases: TGCAGTGCTAGAGGTGCGAACAGGGGCTACAATGAGCAGTTCTTC.

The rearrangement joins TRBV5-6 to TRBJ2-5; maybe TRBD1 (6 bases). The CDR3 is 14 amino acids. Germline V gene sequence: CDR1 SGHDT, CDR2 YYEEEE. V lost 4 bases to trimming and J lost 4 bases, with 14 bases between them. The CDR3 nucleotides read TGTGCCAGCAGCCTACATGGGGGCTTAGAGACCCAGTACTTC. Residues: CASSLHGGLETQYF.

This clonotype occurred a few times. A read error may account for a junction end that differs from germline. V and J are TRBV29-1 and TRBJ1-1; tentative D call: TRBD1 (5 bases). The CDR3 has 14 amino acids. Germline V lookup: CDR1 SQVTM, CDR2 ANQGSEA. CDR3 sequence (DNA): TGCAGCGGCATGAAGTCGGCAGGGAACGCTGAAGCTTTCTTT. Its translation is CSGMKSAGNAEAFF.

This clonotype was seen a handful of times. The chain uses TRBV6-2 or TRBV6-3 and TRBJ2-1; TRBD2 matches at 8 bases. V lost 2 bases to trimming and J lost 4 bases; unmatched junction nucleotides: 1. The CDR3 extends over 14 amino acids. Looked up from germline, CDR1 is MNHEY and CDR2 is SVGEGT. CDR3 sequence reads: CASSYVAGYNEQFF. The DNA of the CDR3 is TGTGCCAGCAGTTACGTAGCGGGGTACAATGAGCAGTTCTTC.

CDR3 nucleotides: TGTGCCAGCAGTCCACTCCCCACGACAGGAATGAAAGCTTTCTTT. This codes for CASSPLPTTGMKAFF. The chain carries TRBV6-1 and TRBJ1-1; the D gene is possibly TRBD1 (6 bases). CDR3 length equals 15 residues. V lost 5 bases and J lost 9, with 22 bases in between. Germline V gene data show CDR1 as MNHNS and CDR2 as SASEGT.

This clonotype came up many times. CDR3 DNA sequence: TGTGCCACCAGCAGAGCTCCCATAGAGACCCAGTACTTC. Protein: CATSRAPIETQYF. This chain uses TRBV15 with TRBJ2-5; D remains ambiguous. CDR3 size: 13 residues. V lost 1 base and J lost 4, with 7 bases in between. Per germline, CDR1 LNHNV and CDR2 YYDKDF (reference sequence).